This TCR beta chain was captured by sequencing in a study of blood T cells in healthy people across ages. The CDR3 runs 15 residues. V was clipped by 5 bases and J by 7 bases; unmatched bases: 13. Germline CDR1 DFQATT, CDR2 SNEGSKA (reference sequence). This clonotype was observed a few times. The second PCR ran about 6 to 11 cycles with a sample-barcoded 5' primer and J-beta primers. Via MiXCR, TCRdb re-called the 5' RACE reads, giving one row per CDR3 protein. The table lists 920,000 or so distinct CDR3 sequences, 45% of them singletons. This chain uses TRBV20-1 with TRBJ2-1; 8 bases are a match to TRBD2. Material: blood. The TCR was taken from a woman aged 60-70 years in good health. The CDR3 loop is CSALGPTGGYNEQFF. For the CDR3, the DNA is TGCAGTGCTCTGGGTCCCACGGGAGGGTATAATGAGCAGTTCTTC.